The clone carrying this T cell receptor (beta chain) appeared many times. Regarding time point: persistent/refractory GD, antithyroid drugs over 5 years with positive TRAb. Extracted RNA from PBMCs served as the source of the TCR library. Researchers made TCR beta libraries by using iRepertoire HTBI primers and running Arm-PCR on CDR3 regions. TCRdb re-analysed the multiplex PCR reads in MiXCR, keeping a single row per CDR3 protein. The sample lists 360,000 or so distinct CDR3 sequences, more than 20% occurring once. This entry belongs to a study of regulatory T cells in long-lasting Graves disease. This CDR3 is built from 14 residues. The germline V gene encodes CDR1 MDHEN and CDR2 SYDVKM. The V gene lost 6 bases and the J gene lost 0 bases, with 11 bases spanning the gap.

This TCR was sampled from a woman in her thirties or forties with Graves disease. The sequenced sample was peripheral blood mononuclear cells (PBMCs), obtained when the disease was refractory, from a patient treated with antithyroid drugs. The chain combines TRBV28 with TRBJ2-5; the D is unclear. DNA of the CDR3: TGTGCCAGCAGCTTACCTGGGGACCAAGAGACCCAGTACTTC. This encodes CASSLPGDQETQYF.